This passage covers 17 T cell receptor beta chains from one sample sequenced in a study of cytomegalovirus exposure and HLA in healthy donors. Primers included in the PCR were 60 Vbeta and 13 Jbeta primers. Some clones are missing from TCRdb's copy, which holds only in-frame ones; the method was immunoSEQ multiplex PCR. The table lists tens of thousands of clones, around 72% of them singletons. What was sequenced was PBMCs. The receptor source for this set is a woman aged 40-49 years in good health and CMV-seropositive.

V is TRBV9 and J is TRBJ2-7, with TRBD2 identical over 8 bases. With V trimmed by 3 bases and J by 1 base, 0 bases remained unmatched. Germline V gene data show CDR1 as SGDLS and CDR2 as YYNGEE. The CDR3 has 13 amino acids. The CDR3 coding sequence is TGTGCCAGCAGCGGCGGGGGGTCCTACGAGCAGTACTTC. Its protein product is CASSGGGSYEQYF.

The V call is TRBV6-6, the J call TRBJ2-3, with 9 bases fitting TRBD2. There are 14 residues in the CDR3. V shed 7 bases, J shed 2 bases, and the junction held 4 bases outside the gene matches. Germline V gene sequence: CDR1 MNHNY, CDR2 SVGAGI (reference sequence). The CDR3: CASTLAGNTDTQYF. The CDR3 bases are TGTGCCAGCACGCTAGCGGGGAACACAGATACGCAGTATTTT.

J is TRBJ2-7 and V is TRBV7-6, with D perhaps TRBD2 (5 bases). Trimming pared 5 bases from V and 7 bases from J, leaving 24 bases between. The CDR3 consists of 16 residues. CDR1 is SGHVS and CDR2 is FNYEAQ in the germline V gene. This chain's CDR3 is CASSAGDDGYYEEQYF. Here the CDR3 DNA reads TGTGCCAGCAGCGCGGGCGACGACGGGTACTACGAGGAGCAGTACTTC.

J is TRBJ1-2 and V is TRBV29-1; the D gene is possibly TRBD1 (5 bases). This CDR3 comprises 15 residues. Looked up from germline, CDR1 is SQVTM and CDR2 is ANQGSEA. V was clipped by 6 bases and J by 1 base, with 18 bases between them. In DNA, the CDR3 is TGCAGCGTCGACCTCTCGGGGGGGTTTAACTATGGCTACACCTTC. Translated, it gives CSVDLSGGFNYGYTF.

Here the CDR3 reads CAEPHRCEQYF. The CDR3 DNA reads as TGTGCCGAACCTCACAGGTGCGAGCAGTACTTC. J is TRBJ2-7 and V is TRBV21-1; TRBD1 was called by the table and not checked on the DNA. TRBV21-1 is listed as a pseudogene. CDR3 length: 11 residues.

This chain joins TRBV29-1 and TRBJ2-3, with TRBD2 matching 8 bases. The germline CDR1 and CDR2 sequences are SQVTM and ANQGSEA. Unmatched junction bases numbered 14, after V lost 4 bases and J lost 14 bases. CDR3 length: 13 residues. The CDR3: CSVVLAGGLTGYF. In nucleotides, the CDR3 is TGCAGCGTTGTTCTTGCGGGGGGACTTACGGGGTATTTT.

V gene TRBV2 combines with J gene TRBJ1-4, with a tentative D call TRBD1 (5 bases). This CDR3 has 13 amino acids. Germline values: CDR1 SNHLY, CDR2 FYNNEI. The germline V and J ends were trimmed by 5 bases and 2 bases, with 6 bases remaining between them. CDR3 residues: CASSTGTNEKLFF. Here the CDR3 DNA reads TGTGCCAGCAGTACAGGTACTAATGAAAAACTGTTTTTT.

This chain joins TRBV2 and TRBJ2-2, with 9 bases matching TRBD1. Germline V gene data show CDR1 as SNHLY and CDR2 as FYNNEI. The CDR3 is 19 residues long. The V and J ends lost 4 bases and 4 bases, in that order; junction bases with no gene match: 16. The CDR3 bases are TGTGCCAGCAGTGTATGGACAGGGGCGGGACGCAGGTTCACCGGGGAGCTGTTTTTT. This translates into CASSVWTGAGRRFTGELFF.

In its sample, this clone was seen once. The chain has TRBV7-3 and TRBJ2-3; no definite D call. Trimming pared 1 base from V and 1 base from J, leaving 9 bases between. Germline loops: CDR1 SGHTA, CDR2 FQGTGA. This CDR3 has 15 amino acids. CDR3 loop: CASSLNSGGTDTQYF. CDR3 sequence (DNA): TGTGCCAGCAGCTTAAACTCAGGCGGCACAGATACGCAGTATTTT. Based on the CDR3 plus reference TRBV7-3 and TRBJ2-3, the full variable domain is GAGVSQTPSNKVTEKGKYVELRCDPISGHTALYWYRQSLGQGPEFLIYFQGTGAADDSGLPNDRFFAVRPEGSVSTLKIQRTERGDSAVYLCASSLNSGGTDTQYFGPGTRLTVL.

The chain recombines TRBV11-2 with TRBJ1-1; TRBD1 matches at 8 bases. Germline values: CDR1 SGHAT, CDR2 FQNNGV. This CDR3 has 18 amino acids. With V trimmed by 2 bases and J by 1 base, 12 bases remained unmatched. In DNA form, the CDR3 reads TGTGCCAGCAGCTTATGGCAGGGGGCGACGGTCCCGAACACTGAAGCTTTCTTT. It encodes CASSLWQGATVPNTEAFF.

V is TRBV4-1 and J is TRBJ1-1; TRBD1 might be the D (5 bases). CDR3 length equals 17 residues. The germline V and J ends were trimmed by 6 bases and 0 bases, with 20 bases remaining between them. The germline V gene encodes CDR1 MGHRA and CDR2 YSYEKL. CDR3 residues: CASRPVPGVNLNTEAFF. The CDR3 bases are TGCGCCAGCAGACCGGTTCCGGGGGTAAACCTGAACACTGAAGCTTTCTTT.

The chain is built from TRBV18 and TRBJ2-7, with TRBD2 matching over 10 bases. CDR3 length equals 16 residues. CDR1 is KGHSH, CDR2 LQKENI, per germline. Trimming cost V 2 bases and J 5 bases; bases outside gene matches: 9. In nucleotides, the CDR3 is TGTGCCAGCTCACCAGATTATAGCGGGGGGTCGGACGAGCAGTACTTC. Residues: CASSPDYSGGSDEQYF.

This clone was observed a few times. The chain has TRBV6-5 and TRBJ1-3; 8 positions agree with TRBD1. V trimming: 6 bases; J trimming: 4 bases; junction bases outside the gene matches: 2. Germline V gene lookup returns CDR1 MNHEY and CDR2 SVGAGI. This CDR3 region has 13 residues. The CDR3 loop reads CASRTGGGNTIYF. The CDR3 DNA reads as TGTGCCAGCAGAACAGGGGGAGGAAACACCATATATTTT.

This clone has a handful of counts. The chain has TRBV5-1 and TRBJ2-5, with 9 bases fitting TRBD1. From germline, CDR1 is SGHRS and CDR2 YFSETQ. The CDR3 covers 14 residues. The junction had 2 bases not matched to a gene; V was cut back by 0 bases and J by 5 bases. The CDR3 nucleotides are TGCGCCAGCAGCTTGGGACAGGGGGTGGAGACCCAGTACTTC. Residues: CASSLGQGVETQYF.

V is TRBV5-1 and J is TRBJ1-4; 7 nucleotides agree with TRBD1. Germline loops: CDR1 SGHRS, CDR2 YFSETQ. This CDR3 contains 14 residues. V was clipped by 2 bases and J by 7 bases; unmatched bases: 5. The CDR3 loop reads CASSFGQDGEKLFF. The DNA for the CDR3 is TGCGCCAGCAGCTTCGGACAGGACGGTGAAAAACTGTTTTTT.

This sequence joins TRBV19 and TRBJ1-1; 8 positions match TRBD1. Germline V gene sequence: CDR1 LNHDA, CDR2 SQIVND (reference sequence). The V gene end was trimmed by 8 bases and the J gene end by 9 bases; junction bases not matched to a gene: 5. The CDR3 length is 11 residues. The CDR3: CASRQGAKAFF. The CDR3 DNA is TGTGCCAGTCGGCAGGGGGCCAAAGCTTTCTTT.

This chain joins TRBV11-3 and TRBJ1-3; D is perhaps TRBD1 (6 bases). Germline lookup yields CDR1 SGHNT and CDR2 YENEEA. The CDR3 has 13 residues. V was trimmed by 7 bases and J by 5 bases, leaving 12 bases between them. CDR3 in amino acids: CASTGRGRNTIYF. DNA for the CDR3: TGTGCCAGCACCGGGAGGGGGAGAAACACCATATATTTT.